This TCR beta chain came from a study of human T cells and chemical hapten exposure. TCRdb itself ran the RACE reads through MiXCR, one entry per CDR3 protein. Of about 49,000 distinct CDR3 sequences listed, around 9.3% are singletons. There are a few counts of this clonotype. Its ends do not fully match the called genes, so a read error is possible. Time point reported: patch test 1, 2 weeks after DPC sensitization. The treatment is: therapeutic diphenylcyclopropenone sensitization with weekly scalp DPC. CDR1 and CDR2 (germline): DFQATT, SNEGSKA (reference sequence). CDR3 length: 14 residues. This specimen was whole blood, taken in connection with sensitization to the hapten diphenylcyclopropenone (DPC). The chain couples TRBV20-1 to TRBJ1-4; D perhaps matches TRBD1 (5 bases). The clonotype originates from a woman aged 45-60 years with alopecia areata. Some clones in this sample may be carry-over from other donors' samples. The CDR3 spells CSAKTATINEKLFF. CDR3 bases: TGCAGTGCCAAGACAGCCACTATTAATGAGAAACTGTTTTTT.